A single sample gave rise to the 28 T cell receptor beta chains below, sequenced in a study of blood T cell repertoires in COVID-19. Profiled with immunoSEQ multiplex PCR; TCRdb holds only in-frame clones, not every one. Of some 450,000 clones listed, about 87% are singletons. Sequenced sample: peripheral blood. The receptors were sampled from a man between 18 and 35 years old with COVID-19, enrolled during active disease.

This clone was detected only once. This rearrangement joins TRBV9 to TRBJ1-2, with 7 positions matching TRBD1. J was trimmed by 6 bases and V by 4 bases; bases with no gene match: 18. This CDR3 spans 17 amino acids. Germline CDR1 SGDLS, CDR2 YYNGEE. The CDR3 reads CASSPRGQFSTSNGYTF. The CDR3 DNA reads as TGTGCCAGCAGCCCCCGGGGACAGTTCTCCACCTCCAATGGCTACACCTTC.

This chain links TRBV6-5 with TRBJ2-1, with no clear D. Germline V gives CDR1 MNHEY, CDR2 SVGAGI. The CDR3 sequence is 13 residues long. The germline V and J ends were trimmed by 3 bases and 9 bases, with 12 bases remaining between them. The CDR3 here is CASSYRQASEQFF. The CDR3 coding sequence is TGTGCCAGCAGTTATCGGCAGGCGTCTGAGCAGTTCTTC.

The V gene is TRBV7-2, the J gene TRBJ2-7; D ambiguous. The length of the CDR3 is 14 residues. Trimming removed 1 base from V and 4 bases from J, with 11 bases in between. Germline V lookup: CDR1 SGHTA, CDR2 FQGNSA. The CDR3 spells CASSLVGSLYEQYF. The CDR3, as DNA: TGTGCCAGCAGCTTAGTGGGCAGTCTATACGAGCAGTACTTC.

This chain joins TRBV3-1 (or the pseudogene TRBV3-2) and TRBJ2-5; 8 nucleotides line up with TRBD1. The CDR3 is made up of 13 amino acids. The germline V gene has CDR1 LGHDT and CDR2 YNNKEL (reference sequence). The V gene end was trimmed by 4 bases and the J gene end by 5 bases; junction bases not matched to a gene: 3. The CDR3 DNA reads TGTGCCAGCAGCCGACAGGGGTGGGAGACCCAGTACTTC. This gives the protein CASSRQGWETQYF.

This clone was found once. The chain carries TRBV15 and TRBJ2-3; possibly TRBD1 for D (5 bases). This CDR3 has 12 amino acids. Germline CDR1 and CDR2: LNHNV and YYDKDF (reference sequence). V shed 0 bases and J shed 11 bases, with 9 bases lying between them. The DNA for the CDR3 is TGTGCCACCAGCAGAGATCTCAGGGAGCAGTATTTT. Protein product: CATSRDLREQYF.

The rearrangement links TRBV5-1 to TRBJ2-7, with TRBD2 matching 7 bases. The CDR3 loop spans 14 amino acids. CDR1 is SGHRS, CDR2 YFSETQ, per germline. Losses at the gene ends were 6 bases for V and 4 bases for J; bases not matched to a gene: 10. This CDR3 is CASNRAGDPYEQYF. CDR3 nucleotides: TGCGCCAGCAACCGGGCGGGGGATCCATACGAGCAGTACTTC.

This clone has a single count. The chain couples TRBV24-1 to TRBJ1-2; 7 bases agree with TRBD1. Germline trimming cut 5 bases from V and 4 bases from J; bases unmatched to any gene: 0. The CDR3 sequence is 12 residues long. Germline V CDR1 and CDR2: KGHDR, SFDVKD. CDR3 bases: TGTGCCACCAGTGCAGGGGGCTATGGCTACACCTTC. This encodes CATSAGGYGYTF.

The chain combines TRBV18 with TRBJ2-7, with 7 bases fitting TRBD1. The germline V gene has CDR1 KGHSH and CDR2 LQKENI. The length of the CDR3 is 15 residues. V gave up 6 bases and J gave up 1 base; unmatched junction bases: 9. CDR3 sequence (DNA): TGTGCCAGCTCGTCTGACAGGGTCTCTTCCTACGAGCAGTACTTC. It yields the protein CASSSDRVSSYEQYF.

This clone was picked up a small number of times. CDR3 nucleotides: TGCGCCAGCAGCCACGGGACAGGGGGCTTCGGTGAAAAACTGTTTTTT. Its translation: CASSHGTGGFGEKLFF. The rearrangement joins TRBV4-1 to TRBJ1-4; 12 nucleotides align to TRBD1. CDR1 MGHRA and CDR2 YSYEKL come from the germline V gene. The length of the CDR3 is 16 residues. Unmatched junction bases numbered 6, after V lost 3 bases and J lost 7 bases.

The CDR3 coding sequence is TGCGCCAGCAGTCACCGACAGGTTAGCACAGATACGCAGTATTTT. Translating gives CASSHRQVSTDTQYF. The chain uses TRBV23-1 and TRBJ2-3; a weak D match, TRBD1 (6 bases). TRBV23-1 belongs to the ORF category, with a function that is uncertain. Between the trimmed V and J ends, which lost 3 bases and 0 bases, there was a span of 10 bases. This CDR3 region has 15 residues.

V and J are TRBV6-5 and TRBJ2-7; 9 bases align to TRBD1. From germline, CDR1 is MNHEY and CDR2 SVGAGI. The CDR3 covers 15 residues. J was trimmed by 2 bases and V by 5 bases; bases with no gene match: 7. CDR3 nucleotide sequence: TGTGCCAGCAGTACAACAGGGGGCCCTACCTACGAGCAGTACTTC. Amino acid sequence: CASSTTGGPTYEQYF.

In this sample, this clone turned up once. The chain recombines TRBV3-1 (or the pseudogene TRBV3-2) with TRBJ1-5; D possibly corresponds to TRBD1 (6 bases). The CDR3 runs 16 residues. V shed 2 bases and J shed 6 bases, with 17 bases lying between them. Looked up from germline, CDR1 is LGHDT and CDR2 is YNNKEL (reference sequence). In DNA, the CDR3 is TGTGCCAGCAGCCAATCATTCCAGGGGTTTCGTCAGCCCCAGCATTTT. Encoded protein: CASSQSFQGFRQPQHF.

The J gene is TRBJ1-2, the V gene TRBV30, with D possibly matching TRBD1 (5 bases). Deletions cut 0 bases from V and 4 bases from J, with 9 bases between. The CDR3 is 13 residues long. Germline CDR1 GTSNPN, CDR2 SVGIG (reference sequence). The CDR3 nucleotides are TGTGCCTGGAGTGTAGGGGATATCTATGGCTACACCTTC. This translates into CAWSVGDIYGYTF.

The chain employs TRBV11-2 and TRBJ2-4, with TRBD1 matching over 7 bases. Unmatched junction bases numbered 11, after V lost 5 bases and J lost 7 bases. This CDR3 comprises 15 residues. The germline CDR1 and CDR2 sequences are SGHAT and FQNNGV. CDR3 sequence: CASSPSRGLGNIQYF. In DNA form, the CDR3 reads TGTGCCAGCAGCCCTAGTAGGGGGCTTGGGAACATTCAGTACTTC.

The chain combines TRBV7-9 with TRBJ2-7, with 10 bases that match TRBD2. Germline loops: CDR1 SEHNR, CDR2 FQNEAQ (reference sequence). This CDR3 region has 15 residues. The J segment lost 5 bases and the V segment lost 1 base, leaving 5 bases of the junction unmatched. CDR3 sequence: CASSLEAGGSHEQYF. The DNA for the CDR3 is TGTGCCAGCAGCTTAGAAGCGGGAGGGTCCCACGAGCAGTACTTC. Full variable domain (rest looked up from reference TRBV7-9 and TRBJ2-7): DTGVSQNPRHKITKRGQNVTFRCDPISEHNRLYWYRQTLGQGPEFLTYFQNEAQLEKSRLLSDRFSAERPKGSFSTLEIQRTEQGDSAMYLCASSLEAGGSHEQYFGPGTRLTVT.

This clone was recorded at least ten times. This sequence joins TRBV2 and TRBJ2-7; TRBD1 matches at 10 bases. The CDR3 covers 14 residues. Germline assignment: CDR1 SNHLY and CDR2 FYNNEI. Trimming at V came to 11 bases and at J to 1 base, leaving 8 bases not matched to a gene. The CDR3 protein is CAGLGQGGSYEQYF. DNA of the CDR3: TGTGCCGGCCTAGGACAGGGGGGATCCTACGAGCAGTACTTC.

This clone occurred a few times. The chain recombines TRBV7-9 with TRBJ2-3; 10 bases align to TRBD2. The CDR3 length is 15 residues. Germline trimming cut 3 bases from V and 1 base from J; bases unmatched to any gene: 1. Germline V gene lookup returns CDR1 SEHNR and CDR2 FQNEAQ (reference sequence). CDR3 coding DNA: TGTGCCAGCAGCTTTGGACTAGCGGGCACAGATACGCAGTATTTT. It encodes CASSFGLAGTDTQYF.

The chain carries TRBV30 and TRBJ1-1; D gene ambiguous. Germline lookup yields CDR1 GTSNPN and CDR2 SVGIG (reference sequence). There are 11 residues in the CDR3. Trimming took 3 bases from V and 8 from J, leaving 10 bases between them. The CDR3 is CAWSAAGEAFF. The CDR3 bases are TGTGCCTGGAGCGCAGCCGGGGAAGCTTTCTTT.

This clone was detected only once. The rearrangement joins TRBV6-6 to TRBJ2-5; D might be TRBD1 (6 bases). The CDR3 consists of 14 residues. V lost 10 bases and J lost 2, with 17 bases in between. Germline lookup yields CDR1 MNHNY and CDR2 SVGAGI (reference sequence). CDR3 region: CATKARQVQETQYF. CDR3 bases: TGTGCCACCAAAGCTCGACAGGTGCAAGAGACCCAGTACTTC.

The chain links TRBV11-1 to TRBJ1-2; no clear D. Deletions cut 4 bases from V and 1 base from J, with 7 bases between. CDR3 length: 13 amino acids. Germline CDR1 and CDR2: SGHAT and FQDESV (reference sequence). The CDR3 nucleotides read TGTGCCAGCAGCTCTTCAGTTAACTATGGCTACACCTTC. This sequence encodes CASSSSVNYGYTF. Filled out from reference TRBV11-1 and TRBJ1-2, the complete variable domain reads EAEVAQSPRYKITEKSQAVAFWCDPISGHATLYWYRQILGQGPELLVQFQDESVVDDSQLPKDRFSAERLKGVDSTLKIQPAELGDSAMYLCASSSSVNYGYTFGSGTRLTVV.

In regard to this clone: At one end, the junction sequence differs from germline, possibly due to a read error. The chain joins TRBV10-2 to TRBJ2-5, with TRBD2 identical over 7 bases. Germline V gene data show CDR1 as WSHSY and CDR2 as SAAADI. The CDR3 runs 13 residues. CDR3 DNA: TGCGCCAGCACTATTCGGGGGGTAGAGGCCCAGTACTTC. It codes for CASTIRGVEAQYF.

The chain joins TRBV7-2 to TRBJ2-7; D remains unclear. Germline V gene data show CDR1 as SGHTA and CDR2 as FQGNSA. The CDR3 is 11 amino acids. The V and J ends lost 8 bases and 5 bases respectively, with 10 bases between them. The CDR3 sequence is CASGQYDEQYF. In DNA, the CDR3 is TGTGCCAGCGGCCAGTACGACGAGCAGTACTTC.

This clone was seen repeatedly, ten times or more. The chain is built from TRBV5-5 and TRBJ2-3; D may be TRBD2 (5 bases). This CDR3 has 13 residues. V shed 4 bases and J shed 4 bases, with 10 bases lying between them. Germline CDR1 reads SGHKS; CDR2 reads YYEKEE (reference sequence). Here the CDR3 reads CASSPGDPDTQYF. DNA for the CDR3: TGTGCCAGCAGCCCCGGGGATCCAGATACGCAGTATTTT.

This rearrangement joins TRBV18 to TRBJ2-2; TRBD2 matches at 9 bases. Germline V gives CDR1 KGHSH, CDR2 LQKENI. V lost 4 bases, J lost 4 bases, and 10 bases stayed unmatched. The CDR3 runs 17 residues. The CDR3, as DNA: TGTGCCAGCTCACTTCGGACAGCGGGGGGCACCACCGGGGAGCTGTTTTTT. It is translated as CASSLRTAGGTTGELFF.

In its sample, this clone was seen once. The chain links TRBV19 to TRBJ1-1; 9 nucleotides agree with TRBD1. V shed 5 bases and J 8 bases; nucleotides not matched to a gene: 9. The CDR3 runs to 14 residues. The germline V gene encodes CDR1 LNHDA and CDR2 SQIVND (reference sequence). The CDR3 is CASSLGTGLGEAFF. The CDR3 region has the DNA TGTGCCAGTAGTCTAGGGACAGGGCTGGGGGAAGCTTTCTTT.

The V and J genes are TRBV4-2 and TRBJ2-3, with D possibly being TRBD1 (5 bases). The CDR3 loop spans 13 amino acids. Between the trimmed V and J ends, which lost 3 bases and 4 bases, there was a span of 8 bases. In germline, CDR1 is LGHNA, CDR2 YNFKEQ. The CDR3 DNA follows: TGTGCCAGCAGCCAGGGGCAGCCAGATACGCAGTATTTT. It encodes CASSQGQPDTQYF.

The chain has TRBV5-6 and TRBJ2-7; no definite D call. This CDR3 contains 13 residues. CDR1 is SGHDT and CDR2 is YYEEEE in the germline V gene. Trimming took off 2 bases at V and 4 bases at J, with 10 bases between the two ends. CDR3 loop: CASSLPGGYEQYF. CDR3 nucleotide sequence: TGTGCCAGCAGCTTACCGGGTGGGTACGAGCAGTACTTC.

The chain links TRBV27 to TRBJ2-5; no reliable D call. The V and J ends lost 6 bases and 7 bases respectively, with 12 bases between them. Looked up from germline, CDR1 is MNHEY and CDR2 is SMNVEV (reference sequence). The CDR3 covers 12 residues. CDR3 DNA sequence: TGTGCCAGCAGCCCCCGCGGCGGGACCCAGTACTTC. This sequence encodes CASSPRGGTQYF.